The 7 T cell receptor beta chains below were found in one sample sequenced in a study of human T cells and chemical hapten exposure. Each CDR3 protein is one row after TCRdb ran MiXCR on the RACE reads. The data hold around 300,000 distinct CDR3 sequences, with approximately 5.8% observed a single time. This sample's time point: pre-sensitization, week 0. The treatment here: therapeutic diphenylcyclopropenone sensitization with weekly scalp DPC. The sequencing used whole blood, collected in connection with sensitization to the hapten diphenylcyclopropenone (DPC). All receptors come from a woman under 30 with alopecia areata. Some clones in this sample may be carry-over from other donors' samples.

In this sample, this clonotype turned up many times. The CDR3 bases are TGCAGCGTTGTGAGTGCGGGGGCTAGCACAGATACGCAGTATTTT. Translating it yields CSVVSAGASTDTQYF. The gene calls are TRBV29-1 and TRBJ2-3, with D possibly matching TRBD2 (7 bases). V was cut by 4 bases and J by 0 bases, with 14 bases left in between. CDR1 and CDR2 from the germline V gene are SQVTM and ANQGSEA. CDR3 length: 15 residues.

There are many counts of this clonotype. V is TRBV7-2 and J is TRBJ2-3; D not resolved. The V gene lost 3 bases and the J gene lost 0 bases, with 10 bases spanning the gap. The CDR3 runs 15 residues. Per the germline V gene, CDR1 is SGHTA and CDR2 is FQGNSA. The DNA of the CDR3 is TGTGCCAGCAGCTTGGTGACTGGTAGCACAGATACGCAGTATTTT. This codes for CASSLVTGSTDTQYF.

This clonotype occurred many times. The genes are TRBV5-5 and TRBJ1-1; D is unclear. This CDR3 region has 18 residues. V was trimmed by 4 bases and J by 1 base, leaving 23 bases between them. Germline CDR1 is SGHKS and CDR2 is YYEKEE (reference sequence). The CDR3 reads CASSPRFTPAEPNTEAFF. Here the CDR3 DNA reads TGTGCCAGCAGCCCTCGCTTTACACCGGCAGAACCGAACACTGAAGCTTTCTTT.

The table lists this clonotype with many counts. A clone one base away is much larger, so this may be a read error. The rearrangement links TRBV7-3 to TRBJ1-1; D is undetermined. Germline V gene lookup returns CDR1 SGHTA and CDR2 FQGTGA. The CDR3 is 13 amino acids. The V and J ends lost 5 bases and 5 bases respectively, with 12 bases between them. The CDR3 sequence: CASSLRKGTEAFF. CDR3 DNA: TGTGCCAGCAGCCTTCGGAAGGGAACTGAAGCTTTCTTT.

This clonotype was found a few times. V gene TRBV7-4 combines with J gene TRBJ1-1; the D gene is possibly TRBD1 (5 bases). V was pared by 1 base and J by 10 bases, with 10 bases between. Germline-derived CDR1 and CDR2 are SGHVT and SQSDAQ. This CDR3 has 12 residues. This CDR3 reads CASSLEQGGAFF. As DNA, the CDR3 is TGTGCCAGCAGCTTAGAGCAGGGAGGAGCTTTCTTT.

The gene calls are TRBV5-4 and TRBJ2-3, with 10 bases that match TRBD2. There are 17 residues in the CDR3. The germline CDR1 and CDR2 sequences are SGHNT and YYREEE (reference sequence). Germline trimming cut 4 bases from V and 0 bases from J; bases unmatched to any gene: 8. The CDR3 sequence: CASSVPGLAASTDTQYF. The CDR3 DNA reads TGTGCCAGCAGCGTACCCGGACTAGCGGCTAGCACAGATACGCAGTATTTT. Combining the CDR3 with reference TRBV5-4 and TRBJ2-3 gives the whole variable domain ETGVTQSPTHLIKTRGQQVTLRCSSQSGHNTVSWYQQALGQGPQFIFQYYREEENGRGNFPPRFSGLQFPNYSSELNVNALELDDSALYLCASSVPGLAASTDTQYFGPGTRLTVL.

This clonotype has at least ten counts. The chain carries TRBV12-3 or TRBV12-4 and TRBJ2-7; the D is unclear. This CDR3 contains 12 residues. V lost 1 base and J lost 6, with 7 bases in between. The CDR3 region has the DNA TGTGCCAGCAGTTTAGGGGGATTCGAGCAGTACTTC. It encodes CASSLGGFEQYF.